The 17 T cell receptor beta chains below come from one sample, sequenced in a study of early T cells in non-severe SARS-CoV-2 infection. TCRdb processed the 5' RACE reads anew with MiXCR; each CDR3 protein has one entry. The data contain 85,000 to 90,000 distinct CDR3 sequences, around 15% of them singletons. The specimen was whole blood. Receptor source: an adult who was a healthcare worker with PCR-confirmed SARS-CoV-2 infection or an uninfected control (not recorded which).

This clonotype appeared many times. V usage is TRBV5-1 and J usage is TRBJ2-3; 9 nucleotides align to TRBD1. The CDR3 runs to 15 residues. CDR1 is SGHRS, CDR2 YFSETQ, per germline. Unmatched junction bases numbered 4, after V lost 2 bases and J lost 3 bases. Written as DNA, the CDR3 is TGCGCCAGCAGCTTCTCGGGACAGGGAACAGATACGCAGTATTTT. It specifies CASSFSGQGTDTQYF.

This chain links TRBV6-6 with TRBJ2-6; TRBD1 might be the D (6 bases). Trimming shortened V by 6 bases and J by 0 bases, and 15 bases separated the two germline ends. Germline V gene lookup returns CDR1 MNHNY and CDR2 SVGAGI (reference sequence). This CDR3 has 17 amino acids. The CDR3 region has the DNA TGTGCCAGCAGACACCCGACAGGTTCCTCTGGGGCCAACGTCCTGACTTTC. Amino acids: CASRHPTGSSGANVLTF.

The rearrangement joins TRBV12-3 or TRBV12-4 to TRBJ2-7, with D possibly TRBD2 on 6 matching bases. This CDR3 is 14 amino acids long. V gave up 3 bases and J gave up 4 bases, with 13 bases separating them. CDR3 in DNA: TGTGCCAGCAGTTTGGGGGACTCCCGGTACGAGCAGTACTTC. Its protein product is CASSLGDSRYEQYF.

This clonotype was seen at least ten times. The chain couples TRBV3-1 to TRBJ1-2, with TRBD1 identical over 7 bases. V trimming: 1 base; J trimming: 5 bases; junction bases outside the gene matches: 13. Germline assignment: CDR1 LGHDT and CDR2 YNNKEL (reference sequence). The CDR3 extends over 17 amino acids. CDR3 nucleotide sequence: TGTGCCAGCAGCCAAGGCGTTATTGGACAGGACCGATATGGCTACACCTTC. Amino acids: CASSQGVIGQDRYGYTF.

V is TRBV7-2 and J is TRBJ1-4, with no clear D. Per the germline V gene, CDR1 is SGHTA and CDR2 is FQGNSA. This CDR3 is 19 amino acids long. V lost 1 base, J lost 0 bases, and 18 bases lay in between. This chain's CDR3 is CASSLESEHRRATNEKLFF. In DNA, the CDR3 is TGTGCCAGCAGCTTAGAGTCAGAACACCGTCGTGCAACTAATGAAAAACTGTTTTTT.

Ten or more counts support this clonotype. The V and J genes are TRBV12-3 or TRBV12-4 and TRBJ2-3; D is possibly TRBD2 (6 bases). The V and J ends lost 0 bases and 9 bases respectively, with 22 bases between them. CDR3 length equals 17 residues. The CDR3 reads CASSLAGGPQIKITQYF. The CDR3 bases are TGTGCCAGCAGTTTAGCGGGGGGACCACAAATAAAGATCACGCAGTATTTT.

The gene calls are TRBV11-2 and TRBJ2-1, with D maybe TRBD1 (7 bases). Germline loops: CDR1 SGHAT, CDR2 FQNNGV. V lost 1 base and J 9 bases, leaving 13 bases between the germline ends. The CDR3 consists of 14 residues. DNA of the CDR3: TGTGCCAGCAGCTTAGGCACAGGGGAGGCTGAGCAGTTCTTC. Translated, it gives CASSLGTGEAEQFF.

This clonotype was seen a few times. The rearrangement uses TRBV9 and TRBJ1-1; unclear D gene. Trimming left V 6 bases short and J 1 base short, with 10 bases between. The CDR3 loop spans 13 amino acids. Germline V CDR1 and CDR2: SGDLS, YYNGEE. The CDR3 spells CASTPGENTEAFF. The CDR3 bases are TGTGCCAGCACCCCGGGAGAGAACACTGAAGCTTTCTTT.

This chain uses TRBV5-4 with TRBJ2-6; tentative D call: TRBD2 (6 bases). V gave up 4 bases and J gave up 13 bases, with 9 bases separating them. This CDR3 is built from 11 residues. CDR1 is SGHNT and CDR2 is YYREEE in the germline V gene (reference sequence). CDR3 protein: CASSPGRVLTF. The CDR3 DNA sequence: TGTGCCAGCAGCCCCGGGAGAGTCCTGACTTTC. Supplemented by reference TRBV5-4 and TRBJ2-6, the full variable domain reads ETGVTQSPTHLIKTRGQQVTLRCSSQSGHNTVSWYQQALGQGPQFIFQYYREEENGRGNFPPRFSGLQFPNYSSELNVNALELDDSALYLCASSPGRVLTFGAGSRLTVL.

The chain joins TRBV3-1 to TRBJ1-3; D remains ambiguous. The germline V and J ends were trimmed by 4 bases and 2 bases, with 9 bases remaining between them. The CDR3 spans 14 residues. The germline gives CDR1 LGHDT, CDR2 YNNKEL (reference sequence). This CDR3 reads CASSPTYTGNTIYF. CDR3 coding DNA: TGTGCCAGCAGCCCCACATATACTGGAAACACCATATATTTT.

The chain combines TRBV7-9 with TRBJ2-4, with D possibly TRBD1 on 5 matching bases. The CDR3 covers 13 residues. From germline, CDR1 is SEHNR and CDR2 FQNEAQ (reference sequence). Trimming shortened V by 0 bases and J by 6 bases, and 6 bases separated the two germline ends. This CDR3 reads CASSLAGLNIQYF. Written as DNA, the CDR3 is TGTGCCAGCAGCTTAGCGGGGCTAAACATTCAGTACTTC.

This chain connects TRBV2 to TRBJ2-5, with 9 bases lining up with TRBD2. The CDR3 length is 18 residues. CDR1 and CDR2 (germline): SNHLY, FYNNEI. With V trimmed by 7 bases and J by 0 bases, 15 bases remained unmatched. The CDR3: CASTRVVAGATNQETQYF. CDR3 in DNA: TGTGCCAGCACCCGGGTGGTAGCGGGGGCCACCAACCAAGAGACCCAGTACTTC.

This clonotype has a count of ten or more. In DNA form, the CDR3 reads TGTGCCAGCAGGATAACAGGGACTGAAGCTTTCTTT. Its protein is CASRITGTEAFF. The chain couples TRBV28 to TRBJ1-1; possible D gene TRBD1, 6 bases. Trimming took off 6 bases at V and 5 bases at J, with 10 bases between the two ends. This CDR3 region has 12 residues. Germline CDR1 MDHEN, CDR2 SYDVKM.

This rearrangement joins TRBV28 to TRBJ1-6; perhaps TRBD1 as D (6 bases). V was shortened by 2 bases and J by 1 base, with 6 bases between the two germline ends. The CDR3 length is 15 residues. The germline gives CDR1 MDHEN, CDR2 SYDVKM. CDR3 nucleotide sequence: TGTGCCAGCAGTTTAAGGGGGTCCTATAATTCACCCCTCCACTTT. Amino acid sequence: CASSLRGSYNSPLHF.

V gene TRBV12-3 or TRBV12-4 combines with J gene TRBJ2-5, with D perhaps TRBD1 or TRBD2 (5 bases each). Between the trimmed V and J ends, which lost 5 bases and 1 base, there was a span of 23 bases. The CDR3 loop spans 18 amino acids. CDR3: CASSTLYSGRPFQETQYF. In nucleotides, the CDR3 is TGTGCCAGCAGTACACTATATTCGGGACGGCCATTCCAAGAGACCCAGTACTTC.

This clonotype was detected only a few times. The chain joins TRBV12-3 or TRBV12-4 to TRBJ2-3; weak D call: TRBD1 (5 bases). The CDR3 length is 13 residues. Trimming pared 2 bases from V and 6 bases from J, leaving 9 bases between. CDR3 protein: CASSLTGSDTQYF. In DNA, the CDR3 is TGTGCCAGCAGTTTAACAGGCTCGGATACGCAGTATTTT.

The rearrangement uses TRBV11-2 and TRBJ2-2, with a possible D match to TRBD2 (6 bases). Germline CDR1 and CDR2: SGHAT and FQNNGV. The V gene lost 2 bases and the J gene lost 2 bases, with 21 bases spanning the gap. There are 19 residues in the CDR3. CDR3 residues: CASSLSSGLAKSNTGELFF. CDR3 DNA: TGTGCCAGCAGCTTAAGCAGTGGTCTAGCGAAATCAAACACCGGGGAGCTGTTTTTT.